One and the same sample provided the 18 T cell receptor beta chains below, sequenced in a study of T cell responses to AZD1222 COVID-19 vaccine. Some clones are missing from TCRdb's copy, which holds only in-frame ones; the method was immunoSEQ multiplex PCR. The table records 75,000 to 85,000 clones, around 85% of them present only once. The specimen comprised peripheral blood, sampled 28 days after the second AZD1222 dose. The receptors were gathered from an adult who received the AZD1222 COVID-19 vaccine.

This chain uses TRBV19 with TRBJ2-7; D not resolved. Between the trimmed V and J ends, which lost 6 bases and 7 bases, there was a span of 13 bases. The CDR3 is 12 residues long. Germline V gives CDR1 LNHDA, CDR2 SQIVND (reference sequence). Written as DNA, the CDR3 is TGTGCCAGTAGCTCGGTCCTCGGGGAGCAGTACTTC. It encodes CASSSVLGEQYF. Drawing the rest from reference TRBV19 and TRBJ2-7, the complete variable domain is DGGITQSPKYLFRKEGQNVTLSCEQNLNHDAMYWYRQDPGQGLRLIYYSQIVNDFQKGDIAEGYSVSREKKESFPLTVTSAQKNPTAFYLCASSSVLGEQYFGPGTRLTVT.

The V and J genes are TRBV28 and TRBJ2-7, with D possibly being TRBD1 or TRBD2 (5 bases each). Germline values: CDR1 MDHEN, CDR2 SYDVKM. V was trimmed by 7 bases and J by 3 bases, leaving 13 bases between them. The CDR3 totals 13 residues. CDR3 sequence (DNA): TGTGCCAGCACCCGGGACCCCCTCTACGAGCAGTACTTC. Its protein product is CASTRDPLYEQYF.

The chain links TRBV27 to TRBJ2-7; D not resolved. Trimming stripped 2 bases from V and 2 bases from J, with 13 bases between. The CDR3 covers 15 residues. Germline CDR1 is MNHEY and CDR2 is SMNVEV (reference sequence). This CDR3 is CASSLIGESPYEQYF. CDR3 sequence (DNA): TGTGCCAGCAGTTTAATCGGCGAGTCACCCTACGAGCAGTACTTC.

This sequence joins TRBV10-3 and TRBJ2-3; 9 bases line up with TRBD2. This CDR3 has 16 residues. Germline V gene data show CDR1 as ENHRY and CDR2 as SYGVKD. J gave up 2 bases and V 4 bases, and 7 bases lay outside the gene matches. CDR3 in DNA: TGTGCCATCAGTGTCGCTAGCGGGGAAAACACAGATACGCAGTATTTT. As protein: CAISVASGENTDTQYF.

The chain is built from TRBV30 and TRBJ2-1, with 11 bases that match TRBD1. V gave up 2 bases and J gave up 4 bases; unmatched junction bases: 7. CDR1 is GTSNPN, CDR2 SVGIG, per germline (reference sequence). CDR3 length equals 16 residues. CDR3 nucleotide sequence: TGTGCCTGGAGTCAAGGACAGGGGGCACCTTACAATGAGCAGTTCTTC. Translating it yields CAWSQGQGAPYNEQFF.

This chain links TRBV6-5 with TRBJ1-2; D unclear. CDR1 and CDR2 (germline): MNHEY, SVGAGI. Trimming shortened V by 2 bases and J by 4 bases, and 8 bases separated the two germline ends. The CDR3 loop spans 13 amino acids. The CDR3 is CASSYRRGYGYTF. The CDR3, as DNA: TGTGCCAGCAGTTACAGGAGAGGCTATGGCTACACCTTC.

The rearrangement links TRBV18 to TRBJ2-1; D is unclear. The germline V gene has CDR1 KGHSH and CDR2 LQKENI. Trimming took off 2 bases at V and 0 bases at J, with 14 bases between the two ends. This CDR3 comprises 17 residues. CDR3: CASSPLRRGPSYNEQFF. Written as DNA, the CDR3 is TGTGCCAGCTCACCATTGAGGCGAGGCCCCTCCTACAATGAGCAGTTCTTC. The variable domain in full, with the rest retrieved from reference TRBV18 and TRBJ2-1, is NAGVMQNPRHLVRRRGQEARLRCSPMKGHSHVYWYRQLPEEGLKFMVYLQKENIIDESGMPKERFSAEFPKEGPSILRIQQVVRGDSAAYFCASSPLRRGPSYNEQFFGPGTRLTVL.

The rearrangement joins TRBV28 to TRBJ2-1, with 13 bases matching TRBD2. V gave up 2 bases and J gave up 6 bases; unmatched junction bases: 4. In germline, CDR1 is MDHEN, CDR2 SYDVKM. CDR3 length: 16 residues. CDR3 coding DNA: TGTGCCAGCAGTTTAACTAGCGGGGGGGTAAGCAATGAGCAGTTCTTC. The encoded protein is CASSLTSGGVSNEQFF.

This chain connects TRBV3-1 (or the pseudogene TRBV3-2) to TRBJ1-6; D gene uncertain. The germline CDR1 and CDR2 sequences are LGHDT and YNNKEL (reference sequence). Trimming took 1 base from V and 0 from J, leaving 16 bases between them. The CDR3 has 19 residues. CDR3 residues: CASSQGLHGPSSYNSPLHF. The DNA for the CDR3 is TGTGCCAGCAGCCAAGGTCTTCACGGGCCGAGCTCCTATAATTCACCCCTCCACTTT.

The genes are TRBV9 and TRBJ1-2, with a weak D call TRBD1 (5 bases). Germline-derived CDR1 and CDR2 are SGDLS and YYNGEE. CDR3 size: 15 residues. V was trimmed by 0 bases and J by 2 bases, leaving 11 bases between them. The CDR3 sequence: CASSVGVTVNYGYTF. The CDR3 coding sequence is TGTGCCAGCAGCGTAGGAGTGACAGTAAACTATGGCTACACCTTC.

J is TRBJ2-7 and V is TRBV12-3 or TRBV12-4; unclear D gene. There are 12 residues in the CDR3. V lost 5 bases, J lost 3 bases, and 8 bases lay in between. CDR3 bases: TGTGCCAGCAGTCCTCAATTCTACGAGCAGTACTTC. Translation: CASSPQFYEQYF.

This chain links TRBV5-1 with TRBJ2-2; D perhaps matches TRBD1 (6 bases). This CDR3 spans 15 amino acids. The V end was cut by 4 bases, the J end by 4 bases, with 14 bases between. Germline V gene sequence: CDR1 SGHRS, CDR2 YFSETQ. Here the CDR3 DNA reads TGCGCCAGCAGCCCGGGCCACAGGGTCACCGGGGAGCTGTTTTTT. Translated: CASSPGHRVTGELFF. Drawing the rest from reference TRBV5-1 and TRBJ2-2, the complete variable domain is KAGVTQTPRYLIKTRGQQVTLSCSPISGHRSVSWYQQTPGQGLQFLFEYFSETQRNKGNFPGRFSGRQFSNSRSEMNVSTLELGDSALYLCASSPGHRVTGELFFGEGSRLTVL.

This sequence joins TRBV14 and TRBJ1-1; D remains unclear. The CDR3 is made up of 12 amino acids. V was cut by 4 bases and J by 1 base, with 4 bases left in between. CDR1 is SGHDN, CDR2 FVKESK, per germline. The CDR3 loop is CASSPGNTEAFF. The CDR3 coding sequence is TGTGCCAGCAGCCCCGGGAACACTGAAGCTTTCTTT.

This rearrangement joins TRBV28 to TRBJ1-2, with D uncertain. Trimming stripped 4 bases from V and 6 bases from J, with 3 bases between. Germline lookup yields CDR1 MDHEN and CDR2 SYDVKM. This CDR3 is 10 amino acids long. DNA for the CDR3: TGTGCCAGCAGTTCGGATGGCTACACCTTC. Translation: CASSSDGYTF.

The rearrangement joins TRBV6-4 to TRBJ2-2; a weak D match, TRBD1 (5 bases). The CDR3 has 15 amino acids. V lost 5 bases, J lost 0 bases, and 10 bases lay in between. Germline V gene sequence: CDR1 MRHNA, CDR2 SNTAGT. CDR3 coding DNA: TGTGCCAGCAGTCTCCAGGGTTCGAACACCGGGGAGCTGTTTTTT. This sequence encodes CASSLQGSNTGELFF.

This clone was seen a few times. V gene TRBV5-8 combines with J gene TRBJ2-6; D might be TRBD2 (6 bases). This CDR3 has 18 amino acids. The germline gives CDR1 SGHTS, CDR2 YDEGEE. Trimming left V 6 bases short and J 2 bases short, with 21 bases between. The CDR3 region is CASTPLGVTGAGANVLTF. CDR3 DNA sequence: TGTGCCAGCACCCCCCTGGGGGTAACGGGGGCTGGGGCCAACGTCCTGACTTTC.

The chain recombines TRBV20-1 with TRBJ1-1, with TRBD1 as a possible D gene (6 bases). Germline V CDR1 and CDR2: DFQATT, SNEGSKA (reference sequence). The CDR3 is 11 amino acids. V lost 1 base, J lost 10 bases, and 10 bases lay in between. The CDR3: CSARGARGAFF. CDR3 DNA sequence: TGCAGTGCTAGAGGGGCCAGGGGAGCTTTCTTT.

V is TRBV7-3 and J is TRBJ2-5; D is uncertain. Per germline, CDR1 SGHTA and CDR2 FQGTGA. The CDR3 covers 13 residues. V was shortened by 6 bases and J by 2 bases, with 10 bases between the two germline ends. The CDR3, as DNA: TGTGCCAGCAGGCTGACACTGCAAGAGACCCAGTACTTC. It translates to CASRLTLQETQYF.